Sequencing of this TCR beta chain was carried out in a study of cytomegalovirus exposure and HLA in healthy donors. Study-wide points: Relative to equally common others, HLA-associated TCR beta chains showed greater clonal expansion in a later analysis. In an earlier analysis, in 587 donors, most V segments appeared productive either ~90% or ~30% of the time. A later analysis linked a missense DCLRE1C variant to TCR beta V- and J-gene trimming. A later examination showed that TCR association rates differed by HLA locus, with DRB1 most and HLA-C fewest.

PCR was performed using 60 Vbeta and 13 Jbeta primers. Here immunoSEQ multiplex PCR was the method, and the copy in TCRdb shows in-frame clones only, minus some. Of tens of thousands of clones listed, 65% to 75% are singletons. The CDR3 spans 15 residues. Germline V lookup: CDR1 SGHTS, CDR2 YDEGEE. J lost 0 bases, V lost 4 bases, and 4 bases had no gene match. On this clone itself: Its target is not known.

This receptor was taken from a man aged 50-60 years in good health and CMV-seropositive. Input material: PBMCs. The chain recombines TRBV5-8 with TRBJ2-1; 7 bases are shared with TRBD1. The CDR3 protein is CASSPRTGSYNEQFF. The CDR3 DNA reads TGTGCCAGCAGCCCCAGGACAGGCTCCTACAATGAGCAGTTCTTC.